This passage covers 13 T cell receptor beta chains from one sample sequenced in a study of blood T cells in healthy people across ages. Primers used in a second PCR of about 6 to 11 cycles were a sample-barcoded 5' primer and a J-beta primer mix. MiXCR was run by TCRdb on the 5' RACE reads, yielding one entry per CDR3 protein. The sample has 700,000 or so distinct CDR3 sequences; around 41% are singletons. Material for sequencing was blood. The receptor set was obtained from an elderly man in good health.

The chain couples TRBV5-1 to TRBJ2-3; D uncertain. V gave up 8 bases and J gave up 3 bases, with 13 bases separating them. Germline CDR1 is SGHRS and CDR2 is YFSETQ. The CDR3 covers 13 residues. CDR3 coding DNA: TGCGCCAGTACCGTGGGCGCGACAGATACGCAGTATTTT. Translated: CASTVGATDTQYF.

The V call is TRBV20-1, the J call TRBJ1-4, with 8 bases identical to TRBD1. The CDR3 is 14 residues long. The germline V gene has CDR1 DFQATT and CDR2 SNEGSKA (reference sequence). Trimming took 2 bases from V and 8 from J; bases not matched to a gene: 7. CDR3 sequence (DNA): TGCAGTGCTAGAAGTACCGGGACAGGCGAAAAACTGTTTTTT. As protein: CSARSTGTGEKLFF.

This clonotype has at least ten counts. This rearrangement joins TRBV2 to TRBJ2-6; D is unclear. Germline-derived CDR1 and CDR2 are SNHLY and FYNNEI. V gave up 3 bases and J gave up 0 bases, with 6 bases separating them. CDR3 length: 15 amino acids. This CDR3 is CASSDRPSGANVLTF. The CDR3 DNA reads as TGTGCCAGCAGTGACCGTCCCTCTGGGGCCAACGTCCTGACTTTC.

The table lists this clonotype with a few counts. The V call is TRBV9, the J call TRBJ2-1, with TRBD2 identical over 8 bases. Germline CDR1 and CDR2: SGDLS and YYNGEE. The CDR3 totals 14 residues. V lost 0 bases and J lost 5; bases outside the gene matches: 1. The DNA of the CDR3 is TGTGCCAGCAGCGTAGCGGGAGGGGACAATGAGCAGTTCTTC. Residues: CASSVAGGDNEQFF. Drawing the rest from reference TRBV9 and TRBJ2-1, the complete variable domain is DSGVTQTPKHLITATGQRVTLRCSPRSGDLSVYWYQQSLDQGLQFLIQYYNGEERAKGNILERFSAQQFPDLHSELNLSSLELGDSALYFCASSVAGGDNEQFFGPGTRLTVL.

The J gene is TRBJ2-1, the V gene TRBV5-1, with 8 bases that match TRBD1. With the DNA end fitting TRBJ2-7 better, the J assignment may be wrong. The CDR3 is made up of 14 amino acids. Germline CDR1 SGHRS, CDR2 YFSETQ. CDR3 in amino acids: CASSVDRGGNEQYF. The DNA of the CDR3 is TGCGCCAGCAGCGTTGACAGGGGTGGAAATGAGCAGTACTTC.

The CDR3 protein is CASSLLTSGVETQYF. In DNA, the CDR3 is TGTGCCAGCAGCCTCCTGACTAGTGGGGTTGAGACCCAGTACTTC. The chain has TRBV5-5 and TRBJ2-5, with D possibly TRBD2 on 6 matching bases. Trimming shortened V by 4 bases and J by 5 bases, and 18 bases separated the two germline ends. This CDR3 has 15 amino acids. The germline gives CDR1 SGHKS, CDR2 YYEKEE (reference sequence).

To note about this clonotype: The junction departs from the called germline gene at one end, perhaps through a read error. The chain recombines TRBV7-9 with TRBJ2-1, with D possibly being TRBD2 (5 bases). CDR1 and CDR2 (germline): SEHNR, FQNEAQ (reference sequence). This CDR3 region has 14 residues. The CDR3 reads CASSPPPVGDELFF. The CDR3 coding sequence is TGTGCCAGCAGCCCGCCTCCCGTCGGGGATGAGCTGTTCTTC.

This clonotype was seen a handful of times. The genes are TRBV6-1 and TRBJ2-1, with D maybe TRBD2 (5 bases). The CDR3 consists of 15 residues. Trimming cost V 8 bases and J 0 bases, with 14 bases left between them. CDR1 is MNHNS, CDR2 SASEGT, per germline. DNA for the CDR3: TGTGCCAGCGAAAAGCGGTCTAGCTCCTACAATGAGCAGTTCTTC. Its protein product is CASEKRSSSYNEQFF.

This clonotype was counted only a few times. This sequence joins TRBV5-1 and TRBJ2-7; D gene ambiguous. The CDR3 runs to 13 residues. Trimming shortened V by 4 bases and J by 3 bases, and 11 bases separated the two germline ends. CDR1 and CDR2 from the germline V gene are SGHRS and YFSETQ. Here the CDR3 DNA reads TGCGCCAGCAGCCCAAGTGGGGACTACGAGCAGTACTTC. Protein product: CASSPSGDYEQYF.

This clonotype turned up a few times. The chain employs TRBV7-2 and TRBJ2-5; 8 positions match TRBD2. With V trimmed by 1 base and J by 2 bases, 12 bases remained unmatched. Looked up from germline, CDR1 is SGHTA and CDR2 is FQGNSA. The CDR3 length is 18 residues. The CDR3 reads CASSLVGAGAGGQETQYF. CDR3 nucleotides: TGTGCCAGCAGCTTAGTGGGGGCGGGGGCGGGGGGTCAAGAGACCCAGTACTTC. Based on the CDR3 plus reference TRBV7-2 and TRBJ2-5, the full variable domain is GAGVSQSPSNKVTEKGKDVELRCDPISGHTALYWYRQSLGQGLEFLIYFQGNSAPDKSGLPSDRFSAERTGGSVSTLTIQRTQQEDSAVYLCASSLVGAGAGGQETQYFGPGTRLLVL.

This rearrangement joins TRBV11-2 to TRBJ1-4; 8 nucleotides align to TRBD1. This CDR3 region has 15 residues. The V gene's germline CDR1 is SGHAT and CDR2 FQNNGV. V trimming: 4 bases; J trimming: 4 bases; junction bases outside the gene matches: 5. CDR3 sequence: CASSWVDRDNEKLFF. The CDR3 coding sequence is TGTGCCAGCAGCTGGGTGGACAGGGATAATGAAAAACTGTTTTTT. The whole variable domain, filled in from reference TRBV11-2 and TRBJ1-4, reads EAGVAQSPRYKIIEKRQSVAFWCNPISGHATLYWYQQILGQGPKLLIQFQNNGVVDDSQLPKDRFSAERLKGVDSTLKIQPAKLEDSAVYLCASSWVDRDNEKLFFGSGTQLSVL.

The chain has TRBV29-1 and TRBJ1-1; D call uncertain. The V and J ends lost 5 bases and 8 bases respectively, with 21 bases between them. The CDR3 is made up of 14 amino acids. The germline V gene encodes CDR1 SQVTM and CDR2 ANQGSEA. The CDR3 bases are TGCAGCGTTCTCAGAGATTTGGCTACCTCGGAAGCTTTCTTT. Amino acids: CSVLRDLATSEAFF.

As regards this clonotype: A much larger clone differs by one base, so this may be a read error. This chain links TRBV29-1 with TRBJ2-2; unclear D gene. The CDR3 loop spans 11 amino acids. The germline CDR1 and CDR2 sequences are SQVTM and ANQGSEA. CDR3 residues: CSGENTGELFF. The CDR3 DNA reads TGCAGCGGTGAAAACACCGGGGAGCTGTTTTTT.